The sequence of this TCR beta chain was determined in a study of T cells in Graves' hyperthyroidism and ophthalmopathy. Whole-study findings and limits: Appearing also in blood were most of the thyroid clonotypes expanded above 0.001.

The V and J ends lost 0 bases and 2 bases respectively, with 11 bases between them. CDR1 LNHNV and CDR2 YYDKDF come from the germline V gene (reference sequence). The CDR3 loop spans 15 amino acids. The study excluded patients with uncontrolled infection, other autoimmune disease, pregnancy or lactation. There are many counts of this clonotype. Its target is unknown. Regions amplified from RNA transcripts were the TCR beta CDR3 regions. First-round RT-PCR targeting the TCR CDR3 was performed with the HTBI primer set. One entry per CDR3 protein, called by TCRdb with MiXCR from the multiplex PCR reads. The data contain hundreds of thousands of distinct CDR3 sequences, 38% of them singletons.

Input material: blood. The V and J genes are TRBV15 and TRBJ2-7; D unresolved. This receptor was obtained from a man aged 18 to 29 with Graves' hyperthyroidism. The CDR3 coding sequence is TGTGCCACCAGCAGAGATAGAGCAGTAACCTACGAGCAGTACTTC. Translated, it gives CATSRDRAVTYEQYF.